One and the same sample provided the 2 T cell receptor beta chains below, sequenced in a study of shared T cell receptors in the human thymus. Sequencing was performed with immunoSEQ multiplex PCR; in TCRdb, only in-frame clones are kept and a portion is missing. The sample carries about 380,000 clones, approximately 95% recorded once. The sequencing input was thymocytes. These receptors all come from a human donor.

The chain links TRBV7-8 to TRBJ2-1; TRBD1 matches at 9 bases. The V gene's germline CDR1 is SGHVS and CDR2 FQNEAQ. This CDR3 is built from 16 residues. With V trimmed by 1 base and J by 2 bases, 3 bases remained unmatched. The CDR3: CASSLGWTGAYNEQFF. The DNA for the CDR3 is TGTGCCAGCAGCTTAGGGTGGACAGGGGCCTACAATGAGCAGTTCTTC. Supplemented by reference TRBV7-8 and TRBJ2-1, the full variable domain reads GAGVSQSPRYKVAKRGQDVALRCDPISGHVSLFWYQQALGQGPEFLTYFQNEAQLDKSGLPSDRFFAERPEGSVSTLKIQRTQQEDSAVYLCASSLGWTGAYNEQFFGPGTRLTVL.

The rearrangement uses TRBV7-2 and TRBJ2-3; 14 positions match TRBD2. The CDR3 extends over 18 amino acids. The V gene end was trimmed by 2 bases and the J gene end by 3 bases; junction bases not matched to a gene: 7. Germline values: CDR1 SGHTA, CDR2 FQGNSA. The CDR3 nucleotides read TGTGCCAGCAGCTTACCGGGACTAGCGGGAGTAACGACAGATACGCAGTATTTT. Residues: CASSLPGLAGVTTDTQYF.